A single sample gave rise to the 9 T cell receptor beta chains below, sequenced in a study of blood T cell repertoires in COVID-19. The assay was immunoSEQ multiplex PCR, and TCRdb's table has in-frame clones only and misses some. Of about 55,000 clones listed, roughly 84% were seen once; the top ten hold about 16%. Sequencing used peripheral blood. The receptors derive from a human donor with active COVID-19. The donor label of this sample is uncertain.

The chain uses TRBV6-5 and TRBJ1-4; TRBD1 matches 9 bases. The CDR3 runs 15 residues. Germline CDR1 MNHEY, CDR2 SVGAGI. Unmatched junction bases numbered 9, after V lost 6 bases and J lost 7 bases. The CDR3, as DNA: TGTGCCAGCAGGCGGGAACAGGGGGCTTTTGAAAAACTGTTTTTT. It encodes CASRREQGAFEKLFF.

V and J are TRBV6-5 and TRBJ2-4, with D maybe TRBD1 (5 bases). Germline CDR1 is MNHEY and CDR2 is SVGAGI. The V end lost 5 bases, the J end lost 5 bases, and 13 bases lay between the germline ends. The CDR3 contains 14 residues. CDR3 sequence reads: CASSTIGQQNIQYF. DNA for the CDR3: TGTGCCAGCAGTACTATCGGACAACAAAACATTCAGTACTTC.

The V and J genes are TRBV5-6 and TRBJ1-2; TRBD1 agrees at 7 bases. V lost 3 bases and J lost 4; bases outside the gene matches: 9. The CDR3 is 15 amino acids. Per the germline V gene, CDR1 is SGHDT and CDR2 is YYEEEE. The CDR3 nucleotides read TGTGCCAGCAGCTCGCTGGACAGGAGACTCTATGGCTACACCTTC. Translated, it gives CASSSLDRRLYGYTF.

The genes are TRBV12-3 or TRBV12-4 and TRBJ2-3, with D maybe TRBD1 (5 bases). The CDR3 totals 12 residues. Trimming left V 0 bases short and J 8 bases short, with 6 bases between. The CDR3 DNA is TGTGCCAGCAGTTTAGCAGGGGCTACGCAGTATTTT. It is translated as CASSLAGATQYF.

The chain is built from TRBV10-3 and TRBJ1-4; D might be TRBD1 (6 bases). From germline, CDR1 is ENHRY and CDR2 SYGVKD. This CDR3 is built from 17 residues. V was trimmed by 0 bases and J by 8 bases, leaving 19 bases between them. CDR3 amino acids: CAISESTAAGVREKLFF. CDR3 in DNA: TGTGCCATCAGTGAGTCGACTGCGGCAGGGGTGAGAGAAAAACTGTTTTTT.

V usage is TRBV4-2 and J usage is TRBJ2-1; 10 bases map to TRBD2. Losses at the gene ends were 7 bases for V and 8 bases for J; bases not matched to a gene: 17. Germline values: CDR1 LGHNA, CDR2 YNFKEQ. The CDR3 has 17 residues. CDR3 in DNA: TGTGCCAGCACCGCGGGAAGCGGGGGGGCCTCTGGGGATGAGCAGTTCTTC. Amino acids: CASTAGSGGASGDEQFF.

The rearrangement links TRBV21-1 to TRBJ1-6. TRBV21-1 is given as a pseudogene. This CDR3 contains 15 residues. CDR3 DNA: TGTGCCAGCAGCAAAGTGGCAGCGGTTAATTCACCCCTCCACTTT. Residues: CASSKVAAVNSPLHF.

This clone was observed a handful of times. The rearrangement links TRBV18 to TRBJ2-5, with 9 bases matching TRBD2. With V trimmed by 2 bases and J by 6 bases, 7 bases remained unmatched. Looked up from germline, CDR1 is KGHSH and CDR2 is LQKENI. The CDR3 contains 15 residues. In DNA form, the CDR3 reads TGTGCCAGCTCACCAGGCGGGGGGGCCAAGAAGACCCAGTACTTC. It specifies CASSPGGGAKKTQYF.

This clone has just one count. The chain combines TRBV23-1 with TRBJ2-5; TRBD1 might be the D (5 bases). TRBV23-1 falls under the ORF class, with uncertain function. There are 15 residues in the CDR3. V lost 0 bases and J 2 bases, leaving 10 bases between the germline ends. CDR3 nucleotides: TGCGCCAGCAGTCAATCCGGACATGAACAAGAGACCCAGTACTTC. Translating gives CASSQSGHEQETQYF.